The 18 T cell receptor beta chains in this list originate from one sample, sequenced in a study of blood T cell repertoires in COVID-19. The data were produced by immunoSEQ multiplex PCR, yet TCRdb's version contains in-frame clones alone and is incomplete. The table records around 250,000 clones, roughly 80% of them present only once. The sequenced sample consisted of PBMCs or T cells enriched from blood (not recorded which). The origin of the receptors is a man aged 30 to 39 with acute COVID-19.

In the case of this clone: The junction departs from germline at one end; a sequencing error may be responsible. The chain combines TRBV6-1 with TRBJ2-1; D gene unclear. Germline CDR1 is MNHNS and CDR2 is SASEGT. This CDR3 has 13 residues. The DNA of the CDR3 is TGTGCCAGCAGAGAAGACGGTTACAATGAGCAGTTCTTC. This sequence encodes CASREDGYNEQFF.

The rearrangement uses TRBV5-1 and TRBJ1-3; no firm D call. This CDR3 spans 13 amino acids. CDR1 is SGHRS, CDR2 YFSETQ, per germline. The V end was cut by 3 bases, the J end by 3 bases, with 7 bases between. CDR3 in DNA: TGCGCCAGCAGCTCCCTTGTTGGAAACACCATATATTTT. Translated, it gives CASSSLVGNTIYF.

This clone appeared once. The CDR3 sequence is CASSHDRMNTEAFF. DNA for the CDR3: TGTGCCAGCAGCCACGACAGGATGAACACTGAAGCTTTCTTT. The V gene is TRBV27, the J gene TRBJ1-1, with a tentative D call TRBD1 (6 bases). Per the germline V gene, CDR1 is MNHEY and CDR2 is SMNVEV (reference sequence). This CDR3 contains 14 residues. V was clipped by 6 bases and J by 0 bases, with 11 bases between them.

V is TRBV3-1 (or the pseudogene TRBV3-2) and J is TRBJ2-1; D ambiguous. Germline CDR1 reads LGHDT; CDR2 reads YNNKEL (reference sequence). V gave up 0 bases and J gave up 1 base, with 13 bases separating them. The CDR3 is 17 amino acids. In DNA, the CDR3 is TGTGCCAGCAGCCAAGATTGGGTAGTGCGGTCCTACAATGAGCAGTTCTTC. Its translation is CASSQDWVVRSYNEQFF.

CDR3 sequence: CASSLSLTGVEKLFF. The CDR3 bases are TGCGCCAGCAGCTTATCTCTGACGGGGGTTGAAAAACTGTTTTTT. The rearrangement uses TRBV5-1 and TRBJ1-4; TRBD1 is a possible D gene (5 bases). Trimming took off 2 bases at V and 7 bases at J, with 15 bases between the two ends. Per the germline V gene, CDR1 is SGHRS and CDR2 is YFSETQ. This CDR3 region has 15 residues.

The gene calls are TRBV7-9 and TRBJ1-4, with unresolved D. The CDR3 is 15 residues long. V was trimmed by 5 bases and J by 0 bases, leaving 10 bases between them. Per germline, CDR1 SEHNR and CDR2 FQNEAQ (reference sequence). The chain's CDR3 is CASSVGDPTNEKLFF. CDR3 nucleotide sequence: TGTGCCAGCAGCGTCGGGGATCCAACTAATGAAAAACTGTTTTTT.

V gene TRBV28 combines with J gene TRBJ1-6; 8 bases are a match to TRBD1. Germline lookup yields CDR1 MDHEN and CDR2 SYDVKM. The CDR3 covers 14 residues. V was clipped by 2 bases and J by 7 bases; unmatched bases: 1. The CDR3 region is CASSLTGGNSPLHF. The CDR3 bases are TGTGCCAGCAGTTTAACAGGGGGAAATTCACCCCTCCACTTT.

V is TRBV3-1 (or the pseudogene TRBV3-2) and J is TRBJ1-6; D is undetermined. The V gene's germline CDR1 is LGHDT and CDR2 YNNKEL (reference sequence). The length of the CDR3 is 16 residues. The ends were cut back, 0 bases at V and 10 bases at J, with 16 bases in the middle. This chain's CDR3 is CASSQDDRVSYSPLHF. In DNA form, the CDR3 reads TGTGCCAGCAGCCAAGACGATCGGGTATCCTACTCACCCCTCCACTTT.

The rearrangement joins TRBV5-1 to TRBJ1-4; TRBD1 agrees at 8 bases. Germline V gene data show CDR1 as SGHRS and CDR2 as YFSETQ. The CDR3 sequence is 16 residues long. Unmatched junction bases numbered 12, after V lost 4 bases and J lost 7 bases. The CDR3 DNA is TGCGCCAGCAGCCTATTAATAACAGGGGGGGCTGAAAAACTGTTTTTT. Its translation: CASSLLITGGAEKLFF. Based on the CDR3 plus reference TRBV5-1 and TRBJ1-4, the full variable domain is KAGVTQTPRYLIKTRGQQVTLSCSPISGHRSVSWYQQTPGQGLQFLFEYFSETQRNKGNFPGRFSGRQFSNSRSEMNVSTLELGDSALYLCASSLLITGGAEKLFFGSGTQLSVL.

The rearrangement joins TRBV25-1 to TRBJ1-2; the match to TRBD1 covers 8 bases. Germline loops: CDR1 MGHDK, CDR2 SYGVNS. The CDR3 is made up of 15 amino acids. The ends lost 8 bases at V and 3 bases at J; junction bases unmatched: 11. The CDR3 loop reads CASSETGVLHYGYTF. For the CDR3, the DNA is TGTGCCAGCTCGGAGACAGGGGTTCTGCACTATGGCTACACCTTC.

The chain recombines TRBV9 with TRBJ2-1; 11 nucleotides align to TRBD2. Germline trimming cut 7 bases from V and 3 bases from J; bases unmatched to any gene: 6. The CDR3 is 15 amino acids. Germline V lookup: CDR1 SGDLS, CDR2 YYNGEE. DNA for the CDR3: TGTGCCAGCCAACCGGGACTAGCGGACTACAATGAGCAGTTCTTC. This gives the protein CASQPGLADYNEQFF.

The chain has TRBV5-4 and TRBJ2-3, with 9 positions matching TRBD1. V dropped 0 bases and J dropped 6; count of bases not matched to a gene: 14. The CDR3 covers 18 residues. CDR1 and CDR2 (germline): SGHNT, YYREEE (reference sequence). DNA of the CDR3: TGTGCCAGCAGCTTGGGAAAGACGAGACAGGGGGTGATGGATACGCAGTATTTT. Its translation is CASSLGKTRQGVMDTQYF.

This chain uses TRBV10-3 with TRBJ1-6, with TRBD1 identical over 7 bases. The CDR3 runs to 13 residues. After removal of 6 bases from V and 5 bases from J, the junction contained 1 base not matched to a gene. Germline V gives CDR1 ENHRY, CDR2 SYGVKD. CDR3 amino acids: CAIRGTDNSPLHF. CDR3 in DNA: TGTGCCATCAGAGGGACAGATAATTCACCCCTCCACTTT.

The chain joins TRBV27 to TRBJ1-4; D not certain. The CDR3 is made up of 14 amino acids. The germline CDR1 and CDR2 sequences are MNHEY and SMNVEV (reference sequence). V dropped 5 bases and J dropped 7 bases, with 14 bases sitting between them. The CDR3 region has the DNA TGTGCCAGCAGTGCGTCTCTCCGGGGTGAAAAACTGTTTTTT. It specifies CASSASLRGEKLFF.

CDR3 region: CAWSRWGTETNTEAFF. DNA of the CDR3: TGTGCCTGGAGCAGATGGGGGACAGAGACTAACACTGAAGCTTTCTTT. J is TRBJ1-1 and V is TRBV30, with 7 bases fitting TRBD1. The CDR3 loop spans 16 amino acids. The V and J ends lost 3 bases and 2 bases, in that order; junction bases with no gene match: 12. The germline V gene encodes CDR1 GTSNPN and CDR2 SVGIG (reference sequence).

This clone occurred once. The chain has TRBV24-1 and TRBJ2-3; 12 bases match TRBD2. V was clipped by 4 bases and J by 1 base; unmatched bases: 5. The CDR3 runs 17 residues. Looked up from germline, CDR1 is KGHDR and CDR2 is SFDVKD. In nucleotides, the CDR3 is TGTGCCACCAGTGACGGGACTAGCGGGCCTCGCACAGATACGCAGTATTTT. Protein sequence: CATSDGTSGPRTDTQYF.

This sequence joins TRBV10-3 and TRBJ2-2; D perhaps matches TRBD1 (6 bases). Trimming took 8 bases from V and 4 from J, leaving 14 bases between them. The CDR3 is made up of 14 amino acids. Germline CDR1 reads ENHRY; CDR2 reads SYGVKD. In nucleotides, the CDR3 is TGTGCCATCCGTCCCGGACAGCCCACCGGGGAGCTGTTTTTT. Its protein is CAIRPGQPTGELFF.

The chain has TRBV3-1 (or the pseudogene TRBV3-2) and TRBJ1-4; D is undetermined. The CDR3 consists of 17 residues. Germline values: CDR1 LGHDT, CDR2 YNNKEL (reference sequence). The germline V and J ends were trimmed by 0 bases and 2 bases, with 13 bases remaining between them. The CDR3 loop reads CASSQDSGDWTNEKLFF. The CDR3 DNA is TGTGCCAGCAGCCAAGATTCCGGGGATTGGACTAATGAAAAACTGTTTTTT.